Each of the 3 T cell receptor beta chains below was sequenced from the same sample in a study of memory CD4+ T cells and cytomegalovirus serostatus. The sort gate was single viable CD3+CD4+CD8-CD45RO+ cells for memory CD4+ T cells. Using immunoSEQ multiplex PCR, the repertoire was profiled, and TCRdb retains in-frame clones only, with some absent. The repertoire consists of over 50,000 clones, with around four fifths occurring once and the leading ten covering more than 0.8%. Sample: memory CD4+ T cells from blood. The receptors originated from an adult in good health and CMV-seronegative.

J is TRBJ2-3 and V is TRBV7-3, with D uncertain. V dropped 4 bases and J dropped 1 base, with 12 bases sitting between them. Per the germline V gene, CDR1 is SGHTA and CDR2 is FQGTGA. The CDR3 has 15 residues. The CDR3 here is CASSSDTAGTDTQYF. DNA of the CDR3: TGTGCCAGCAGCTCAGATACAGCCGGCACAGATACGCAGTATTTT.

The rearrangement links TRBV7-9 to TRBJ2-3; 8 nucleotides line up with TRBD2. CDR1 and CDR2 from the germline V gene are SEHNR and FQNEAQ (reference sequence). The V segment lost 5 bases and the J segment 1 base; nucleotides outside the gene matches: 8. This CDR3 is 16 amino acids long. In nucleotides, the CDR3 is TGTGCCAGCAGCCCAAGACTAGCGATCCGCACAGATACGCAGTATTTT. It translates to CASSPRLAIRTDTQYF.

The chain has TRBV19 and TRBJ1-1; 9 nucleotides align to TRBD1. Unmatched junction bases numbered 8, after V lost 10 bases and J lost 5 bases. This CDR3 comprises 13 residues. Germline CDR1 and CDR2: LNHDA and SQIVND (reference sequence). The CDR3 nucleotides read TGTGCCATCTCGAGACAGGGGGGTACTGAAGCTTTCTTT. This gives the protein CAISRQGGTEAFF.